This record looks at one TCR beta chain sequence and its context. Its antigen is unknown. Per-base qualities were not stored, and no clone one base away is much larger. Donors formed part of the validation cohort, which comprised about 120 subjects and was distinct from the first cohort of 666 subjects. The germline V gene (reference sequence) gives CDR1 as SEHNR and CDR2 as FQNEAQ. The CDR3 goes from the cysteine to the phenylalanine over 16 residues. Solely the CDR3 DNA is kept, with 48 bases framed from the first base. Ends trimmed: V by 1 base, J by 8 bases; bases unmatched to a gene: 13. The data were obtained in a study of cytomegalovirus exposure and HLA in healthy donors (dated by TCRdb to the late 2010s). Describing the broader study: The 670 or so repertoires of the first cohort and the 95 to 150 validation repertoires were produced on the same platform, according to a later analysis. The study aimed to test whether signatures of past pathogen exposure could be identified by cataloging public T cell receptors. Along with the approximately 670-subject first cohort, a separate validation cohort of over a hundred different subjects was used. To predict cytomegalovirus infection status, the study brought together high-throughput TCR immunosequencing, statistical association of individual TCRs with disease status, and machine learning.

Library construction relied on the immunoSEQ multiplex PCR assay. In the authors' own workflow: A statistical classification framework was built for diagnosing cytomegalovirus status from the catalog of TCR beta chain sequences. Sourced from immuneACCESS, this table was stored by TCRdb with only in-frame sequences that have V and J called. A share of the clones is absent; for the studies checked, an unresolved V gene accounts for under half, and the remainder has no known explanation. V, J and clone size were drawn from that table, and D and trimming were deduced from the DNA. For this sample the table gives fewer than 200,000 clones, of which 87% were detected only once. The leading ten clones occupy roughly 1.4% of the sample. The paper as a whole reports these results and caveats: The classifier was reported to diagnose cytomegalovirus status with high specificity and sensitivity in both the original cohort and the validation cohort. Of the cluster scores, about 94% were above 0 in a later analysis, which found that TCRs clustered in the first cohort also tended to co-occur in the 120 or so validation repertoires. The study listed 164 TCR beta chains as associated with cytomegalovirus. According to the authors, the approach could potentially be generalized to other disease states and immunological phenotypes. A few of the identified cytomegalovirus-associated TCR beta chains were confirmed in vitro to be specific for cytomegalovirus antigens. While some public TCRs were present in many individuals, most TCR sequences turned up only very rarely across donors. A later analysis lacked HLA typing for the validation cohort, so it scored co-occurrence in that cohort across all 120 repertoires.

This clonotype originated in a woman aged 30 to 39 in good health and CMV-seronegative. The specimen was PBMCs. The chain is encoded by TRBV7-9 joined to TRBJ1-2; 7 junctional bases match TRBD1. CDR3 loop: CASSLGMDRPRGGYTF. The sequence in DNA is TGTGCCAGCAGCTTAGGCATGGACAGGCCAAGGGGAGGCTACACCTTC.